These T cell receptor beta chains were read from a single sample in a study of shared clonotypes between healthy human individuals. Sequencing used immunoSEQ multiplex PCR; TCRdb keeps in-frame clones, though not all of them. The data contain some 1.5 million clones, roughly 96% of them singletons. Input material: naive CD4+ T cells sorted from blood. The receptors stem from a young man in good health. Both conserved end residues are part of each CDR3. The D gene is left open where the match is weak. Clone size is shown for a subset of rows, as once, few, many or a class of expanded clone.

J gene | CDR3 length | D gene | clone size | V gene | CDR3 protein | CDR3 DNA
TRBJ2-2 | 16 | . | . | TRBV25-1 | CASSDRADRNTGELFF | TGTGCCAGCAGTGATCGAGCGGATCGGAACACCGGGGAGCTGTTTTTT
TRBJ1-4 | 12 | . | . | TRBV4-1 | CASSRLSRKLFF | TGCGCCAGCAGCCGCCTATCGAGGAAGCTGTTTTTT
TRBJ1-3 | 15 | . | . | TRBV28 | CASSTPPGIGNTIYF | TGTGCCAGCAGTACCCCACCTGGGATCGGAAACACCATATATTTT
TRBJ2-7 | 13 | . | few | TRBV6-5 | CASSYSTRHEQYF | TGTGCCAGCAGTTACTCGACGAGGCACGAGCAGTACTTC
TRBJ1-5 | 15 | . | . | TRBV28 | CASSLNRYSNQPQHF | TGTGCCAGCAGTTTAAACAGGTATAGCAATCAGCCCCAGCATTTT
TRBJ2-7 | 13 | . | . | TRBV10-3 | CAISDKADGGQYF | TGTGCCATCAGTGACAAGGCGGACGGGGGGCAGTACTTC
TRBJ1-6 | 15 | TRBD1 | once | TRBV5-6 | CASSYGQGRGSPLHF | TGTGCCAGCAGCTACGGACAGGGACGAGGTTCACCCCTCCACTTT
TRBJ1-5 | 17 | . | . | TRBV4-1 | CASSQERGADLNQPQHF | TGCGCCAGCAGCCAAGAAAGGGGGGCAGACCTTAATCAGCCCCAGCATTTT
TRBJ1-3 | 12 | . | once | TRBV6-6 | CASSYSMDTIYF | TGTGCCAGCAGTTACTCCATGGACACCATATATTTT
TRBJ1-4 | 15 | . | . | TRBV7-2 | CASRGQTASNEKLFF | TGTGCCAGCAGGGGGCAGACAGCCTCGAATGAAAAACTGTTTTTT
TRBJ2-1 | 13 | . | once | TRBV7-6 | CASSLQGNNEQFF | TGTGCCAGCAGCTTACAGGGTAACAATGAGCAGTTCTTC
TRBJ2-3 | 15 | . | . | TRBV11-2 | CASSLDRGWADTQYF | TGTGCCAGCAGCTTAGACCGGGGATGGGCAGATACGCAGTATTTT
TRBJ1-5 | 14 | . | once | TRBV28 | CAGRSGARAQPQHF | TGTGCCGGCCGCAGCGGGGCGCGAGCTCAGCCCCAGCATTTT
TRBJ1-5 | 12 | . | . | TRBV7-2 | CASSLIHQPQHF | TGTGCCAGCAGCTTGATTCATCAGCCCCAGCATTTT
TRBJ2-4 | 13 | . | . | TRBV18 | CASSPIDQNIQYF | TGTGCCAGCTCACCAATAGATCAGAACATTCAGTACTTC
TRBJ2-7 | 15 | TRBD1 | . | TRBV6-6 | CASRVGQGGIYEQYF | TGTGCCAGCAGAGTGGGACAGGGTGGTATCTACGAGCAGTACTTC
TRBJ1-1 | 18 | . | . | TRBV14 | CASSQEVGRAPLDTEAFF | TGTGCCAGCAGCCAAGAAGTAGGGCGGGCCCCGTTGGACACTGAAGCTTTCTTT
TRBJ2-4 | 16 | TRBD2 | . | TRBV28 | CASSWGQRERVGIQYF | TGTGCCAGCAGTTGGGGGCAGCGGGAGAGGGTGGGCATTCAGTACTTC
TRBJ2-1 | 12 | . | once | TRBV2 | CASSASSGKQFF | TGTGCCAGCAGTGCGAGTTCGGGGAAGCAGTTCTTC
TRBJ2-3 | 14 | . | . | TRBV5-4 | CASSLVTSTDTQYF | TGTGCCAGCAGCTTGGTTACTAGCACAGATACGCAGTATTTT
TRBJ2-5 | 11 | . | . | TRBV5-4 | CASSLDVTQYF | TGTGCCAGCAGCTTGGATGTGACCCAGTACTTC
TRBJ1-1 | 13 | . | . | TRBV5-1 | CASQKTGNTEAFF | TGCGCCAGCCAAAAAACAGGGAACACTGAAGCTTTCTTT
TRBJ2-7 | 13 | . | . | TRBV9 | CASSVSPAYEQYF | TGTGCCAGCAGCGTAAGTCCGGCCTACGAGCAGTACTTC
TRBJ2-5 | 16 | . | . | TRBV27 | CASSLGYPNGGETQYF | TGTGCCAGCAGTTTAGGGTATCCGAATGGGGGGGAGACCCAGTACTTC
TRBJ2-3 | 14 | . | once | TRBV19 | CASSIGQTTDTQYF | TGTGCCAGTAGTATTGGACAGACCACAGATACGCAGTATTTT
TRBJ1-4 | 17 | TRBD1 | . | TRBV14 | CASSQDIPGTGDEKLFF | TGTGCCAGCAGCCAAGACATTCCGGGGACAGGGGACGAAAAACTGTTTTTT
TRBJ2-7 | 16 | . | . | TRBV29-1 | CSVEKWVGVSSYEQYF | TGCAGCGTTGAAAAATGGGTAGGGGTAAGCTCCTACGAGCAGTACTTC
TRBJ2-1 | 17 | TRBD2 | . | TRBV7-9 | CASSFSGLAGVYNEQFF | TGTGCCAGCAGCTTTAGTGGGTTAGCGGGAGTCTACAATGAGCAGTTCTTC
TRBJ2-3 | 18 | TRBD2 | . | TRBV11-3 | CASSLEPRSLAGGDTQYF | TGTGCCAGCAGCTTAGAACCCCGGTCGCTAGCGGGAGGCGATACGCAGTATTTT
TRBJ1-1 | 11 | . | . | TRBV20-1 | CSVTRGTEAFF | TGCAGTGTCACAAGGGGCACTGAAGCTTTCTTT
TRBJ2-1 | 15 | . | . | TRBV7-8 | CASSLEPNSYNEQFF | TGTGCCAGCAGCTTAGAACCAAATTCCTACAATGAGCAGTTCTTC
TRBJ1-2 | 13 | TRBD1 | . | TRBV5-1 | CASTPGQGFGYTF | TGCGCCAGCACCCCGGGACAGGGCTTTGGCTACACCTTC
TRBJ2-6 | 14 | . | . | TRBV19 | CASSIGVGANVLTF | TGTGCCAGTAGTATTGGGGTGGGGGCCAACGTCCTGACTTTC
TRBJ1-1 | 14 | . | . | TRBV28 | CAIKTGLPNTEAFF | TGTGCCATCAAGACGGGACTCCCGAACACTGAAGCTTTCTTT
TRBJ2-1 | 15 | TRBD1 | . | TRBV9 | CASSMTGGSYNEQFF | TGTGCCAGCAGCATGACAGGGGGGTCCTACAATGAGCAGTTCTTC
TRBJ2-3 | 13 | . | . | TRBV6-1 | CASRKWKGDTQYF | TGTGCCAGCAGGAAGTGGAAGGGAGATACGCAGTATTTT
TRBJ1-2 | 14 | TRBD1 | . | TRBV5-4 | CASSWDRVRVGYTF | TGTGCCAGCAGCTGGGACAGGGTACGAGTTGGCTACACCTTC
TRBJ2-7 | 15 | . | . | TRBV28 | CASSFGGGFSYEQYF | TGTGCCAGCAGTTTCGGTGGAGGGTTCTCCTACGAGCAGTACTTC
TRBJ1-4 | 16 | . | . | TRBV27 | CASSRVLGATNEKLFF | TGTGCCAGCAGTCGAGTTTTAGGAGCAACTAATGAAAAACTGTTTTTT
TRBJ2-1 | 11 | TRBD2 | once | TRBV29-1 | CSAGSGGEQFF | TGCAGCGCGGGTAGCGGGGGCGAGCAGTTCTTC
TRBJ2-4 | 15 | TRBD2 | . | TRBV6-5 | CASRRLAGDWHIQYF | TGTGCCAGCAGAAGGCTAGCGGGAGACTGGCACATTCAGTACTTC
TRBJ2-7 | 16 | . | . | TRBV18 | CASSPLSSGYDSEQYF | TGTGCCAGCTCACCGCTGTCCAGCGGGTACGATAGCGAGCAGTACTTC
TRBJ2-7 | 16 | TRBD1 | . | TRBV5-6 | CASSFTGTGPAYEQYF | TGTGCCAGCAGCTTTACCGGGACAGGGCCGGCCTACGAGCAGTACTTC
TRBJ1-1 | 13 | . | . | TRBV5-8 | CASSLAVGYEAFF | TGTGCCAGCAGCTTGGCCGTGGGCTATGAAGCTTTCTTT
TRBJ1-1 | 15 | . | . | TRBV5-5 | CASSLGEVIYTEAFF | TGTGCCAGCAGCCTAGGGGAGGTTATTTACACTGAAGCTTTCTTT
TRBJ2-7 | 11 | . | . | TRBV6-6 | CAVRAAGEQYF | TGTGCCGTGCGCGCGGCGGGGGAGCAGTACTTC
TRBJ1-2 | 14 | TRBD1 | . | TRBV18 | CASSRPDRVYGYTF | TGTGCCAGCTCACGGCCTGACAGGGTCTATGGCTACACCTTC
TRBJ1-2 | 12 | . | . | TRBV30 | CATLTRSGGYTF | TGTGCCACCCTAACCCGGTCAGGTGGCTACACCTTC
TRBJ2-5 | 14 | . | . | TRBV7-2 | CASSLRAGVETQYF | TGTGCCAGCAGCCTACGGGCTGGGGTGGAGACCCAGTACTTC
TRBJ2-1 | 15 | TRBD2 | . | TRBV7-3 | CASGPGTSGHNEQFF | TGTGCCAGCGGGCCCGGGACTAGCGGACACAATGAGCAGTTCTTC
TRBJ1-5 | 15 | . | . | TRBV28 | CASTDPGAGAQPQHF | TGTGCCAGCACGGACCCGGGGGCGGGAGCTCAGCCCCAGCATTTT
TRBJ2-2 | 15 | . | once | TRBV19 | CASGGATENTGELFF | TGTGCCAGTGGAGGGGCCACAGAGAACACCGGGGAGCTGTTTTTT
TRBJ2-5 | 11 | TRBD1 | . | TRBV29-1 | CSVPTGGRVYF | TGCAGCGTTCCGACAGGGGGGAGGGTGTACTTC
TRBJ2-7 | 15 | TRBD2 | . | TRBV7-2 | CASSLGASGIYEQYF | TGTGCCAGCAGCTTAGGGGCTAGCGGGATCTACGAGCAGTACTTC